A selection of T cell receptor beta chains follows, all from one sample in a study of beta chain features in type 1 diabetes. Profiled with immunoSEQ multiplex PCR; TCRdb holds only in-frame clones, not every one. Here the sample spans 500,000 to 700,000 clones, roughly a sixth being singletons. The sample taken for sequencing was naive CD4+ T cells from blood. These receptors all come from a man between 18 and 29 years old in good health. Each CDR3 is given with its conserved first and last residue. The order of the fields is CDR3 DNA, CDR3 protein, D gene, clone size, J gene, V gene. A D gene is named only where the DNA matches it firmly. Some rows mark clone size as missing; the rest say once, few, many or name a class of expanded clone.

cdr3_nt: TGTGCCAGCTCCTCCCAGTTGGCTGAAGCTTTCTTT; cdr3_aa: CASSSQLAEAFF; d_call: NA; clone_size: NA; j_call: TRBJ1-1; v_call: TRBV25-1
cdr3_nt: TGTGCCAGCAGGGATATATCCTCCCGAGTAGAGACCCAGTACTTC; cdr3_aa: CASRDISSRVETQYF; d_call: NA; clone_size: few; j_call: TRBJ2-5; v_call: TRBV6-5
cdr3_nt: TGTGCCAGCAGCTTGGCAGGGGTCCCTATGAACACTGAAGCTTTCTTT; cdr3_aa: CASSLAGVPMNTEAFF; d_call: NA; clone_size: NA; j_call: TRBJ1-1; v_call: TRBV5-4
cdr3_nt: TGTGCCAGCAGATACAGTATGAACACTGAAGCTTTCTTT; cdr3_aa: CASRYSMNTEAFF; d_call: NA; clone_size: few; j_call: TRBJ1-1; v_call: TRBV28
cdr3_nt: TGTGCCATCAGTGAACAAGGTATGAACACTGAAGCTTTCTTT; cdr3_aa: CAISEQGMNTEAFF; d_call: NA; clone_size: few; j_call: TRBJ1-1; v_call: TRBV10-3
cdr3_nt: TGTGCCAGCAGCTTAAAAAGTACCCAGTACTTC; cdr3_aa: CASSLKSTQYF; d_call: NA; clone_size: few; j_call: TRBJ2-5; v_call: TRBV7-2
cdr3_nt: TGCGCCAGCAGCTTGGCCGGGATGAAGGCAGATACGCAGTATTTT; cdr3_aa: CASSLAGMKADTQYF; d_call: NA; clone_size: few; j_call: TRBJ2-3; v_call: TRBV5-1
cdr3_nt: TGTGCCAGCTCTACGGATTCCTACGAGCAGTACTTC; cdr3_aa: CASSTDSYEQYF; d_call: NA; clone_size: NA; j_call: TRBJ2-7; v_call: TRBV18
cdr3_nt: TGTGCCAGCAGTGCAGACAGCTACGAGCAGTACTTC; cdr3_aa: CASSADSYEQYF; d_call: NA; clone_size: few; j_call: TRBJ2-7; v_call: TRBV28
cdr3_nt: TGCGCCAGCAGCCTTACGCCTAGGGGGGCCGGAAACATTCAGTACTTC; cdr3_aa: CASSLTPRGAGNIQYF; d_call: NA; clone_size: NA; j_call: TRBJ2-4; v_call: TRBV5-1
cdr3_nt: TGTGCCAGCAGTTACTCGGAGAGGGGCGGCCACGAGCAGTACTTC; cdr3_aa: CASSYSERGGHEQYF; d_call: NA; clone_size: NA; j_call: TRBJ2-7; v_call: TRBV6-5
cdr3_nt: TGTGCCAGCAGCTTAGAGCCAAAATACGAAGCTTTCTTT; cdr3_aa: CASSLEPKYEAFF; d_call: NA; clone_size: NA; j_call: TRBJ1-1; v_call: TRBV7-9
cdr3_nt: TGCGCCAGCAGCTTGGCAGGGGGCATGAACACTGAAGCTTTCTTT; cdr3_aa: CASSLAGGMNTEAFF; d_call: TRBD1; clone_size: few; j_call: TRBJ1-1; v_call: TRBV5-1
cdr3_nt: TGTGCCAGCAGCCTGGGGTACGAGCAGTACTTC; cdr3_aa: CASSLGYEQYF; d_call: NA; clone_size: few; j_call: TRBJ2-7; v_call: TRBV28
cdr3_nt: TGCGCCAGCAGCTTGCGACCTGTCGACGGGGGAAACACCATATATTTT; cdr3_aa: CASSLRPVDGGNTIYF; d_call: NA; clone_size: NA; j_call: TRBJ1-3; v_call: TRBV5-1
cdr3_nt: TGTGCCAGCAGGAAAATAGCGGGGAGCTCCTACAATGAGCAGTTCTTC; cdr3_aa: CASRKIAGSSYNEQFF; d_call: TRBD2; clone_size: few; j_call: TRBJ2-1; v_call: TRBV7-2
cdr3_nt: TGTGCCAGCAGTTTACTTGGATACGGAGCTTTCTTT; cdr3_aa: CASSLLGYGAFF; d_call: NA; clone_size: few; j_call: TRBJ1-1; v_call: TRBV25-1
cdr3_nt: TGTGCCAGCAGCCAGGGACTAGCGGGGGGGTCCAGGTATGGTGCCGAGCAGTACTTC; cdr3_aa: CASSQGLAGGSRYGAEQYF; d_call: TRBD2; clone_size: NA; j_call: TRBJ2-7; v_call: TRBV5-4
cdr3_nt: TGTGCCACCTCACCGGCTGTATCGACCGGGGAGCTGTTTTTT; cdr3_aa: CATSPAVSTGELFF; d_call: NA; clone_size: few; j_call: TRBJ2-2; v_call: TRBV7-2
cdr3_nt: TGTGCTAGCAGGGCCGGGACAGCGAACACCGGGGAGCTGTTTTTT; cdr3_aa: CASRAGTANTGELFF; d_call: TRBD1; clone_size: NA; j_call: TRBJ2-2; v_call: TRBV7-7
cdr3_nt: TGTGCCAGCAGCCTCACTACTAGGGTGGGGGCCAACGTCCTGACTTTC; cdr3_aa: CASSLTTRVGANVLTF; d_call: NA; clone_size: NA; j_call: TRBJ2-6; v_call: TRBV13
cdr3_nt: TGTGCCAGCAGCTTGGGAGCGGCGAACACTGAAGCTTTCTTT; cdr3_aa: CASSLGAANTEAFF; d_call: NA; clone_size: NA; j_call: TRBJ1-1; v_call: TRBV5-6
cdr3_nt: TGTGCCAGCAGCTTAGTTGGCTTCAATGAGCAGTTCTTC; cdr3_aa: CASSLVGFNEQFF; d_call: NA; clone_size: few; j_call: TRBJ2-1; v_call: TRBV11-2
cdr3_nt: TGTGCCATCAGTGAGTCGATCTTTAGCGGGAGGGTGAGAACCTACAATGAGCAGTTCTTC; cdr3_aa: CAISESIFSGRVRTYNEQFF; d_call: TRBD2; clone_size: few; j_call: TRBJ2-1; v_call: TRBV10-3
cdr3_nt: TGTGCCAGCAGCCACGGGACAGGGGACGGGAATGAAAAACTGTTTTTT; cdr3_aa: CASSHGTGDGNEKLFF; d_call: TRBD1; clone_size: few; j_call: TRBJ1-4; v_call: TRBV4-2
cdr3_nt: TGTGCCAGCAGCTTGGAGAACTATGGCTACACCTTC; cdr3_aa: CASSLENYGYTF; d_call: NA; clone_size: NA; j_call: TRBJ1-2; v_call: TRBV11-2
cdr3_nt: TGCGCCAGCAGCTTTTCACCCTACGAGCAGTACTTC; cdr3_aa: CASSFSPYEQYF; d_call: NA; clone_size: few; j_call: TRBJ2-7; v_call: TRBV5-1
cdr3_nt: TGTGCCAGCAGCCAAGAGGGACAGGGGGACTATGGCTACACCTTC; cdr3_aa: CASSQEGQGDYGYTF; d_call: TRBD1; clone_size: few; j_call: TRBJ1-2; v_call: TRBV4-2
cdr3_nt: TGTGCCAGCAGCTTGATGGGCCGGCACGAGCAGTTCTTC; cdr3_aa: CASSLMGRHEQFF; d_call: NA; clone_size: few; j_call: TRBJ2-1; v_call: TRBV5-4
cdr3_nt: TGCGCCAGCATACCCTCCGAAATAGAGAACACTGAAGCTTTCTTT; cdr3_aa: CASIPSEIENTEAFF; d_call: NA; clone_size: NA; j_call: TRBJ1-1; v_call: TRBV5-1
cdr3_nt: TGTGCCAGCAGCTTAGGGACAGGTATTACCTACGAGCAGTACTTC; cdr3_aa: CASSLGTGITYEQYF; d_call: TRBD1; clone_size: NA; j_call: TRBJ2-7; v_call: TRBV7-9
cdr3_nt: TGTGCCAGCAGCTCTACAGGGCGGCCCCAGCATTTT; cdr3_aa: CASSSTGRPQHF; d_call: NA; clone_size: NA; j_call: TRBJ1-5; v_call: TRBV7-9
cdr3_nt: TGTGCCAGCAGCCGTGGAACTGGGGGTACGCAGTATTTT; cdr3_aa: CASSRGTGGTQYF; d_call: NA; clone_size: NA; j_call: TRBJ2-3; v_call: TRBV14
cdr3_nt: TGTGCCAGCTCACCACTAAGTAGGGGACCCAATGAGCAGTTCTTC; cdr3_aa: CASSPLSRGPNEQFF; d_call: NA; clone_size: few; j_call: TRBJ2-1; v_call: TRBV18
cdr3_nt: TGTGCCAGCAGCTTAGGGACAGGGATAGGAGAAAAACTGTTTTTT; cdr3_aa: CASSLGTGIGEKLFF; d_call: TRBD1; clone_size: NA; j_call: TRBJ1-4; v_call: TRBV7-9
cdr3_nt: TGCGCCAGCAGCCAGACCGACACCAGATATAATTCACCCCTCCACTTT; cdr3_aa: CASSQTDTRYNSPLHF; d_call: NA; clone_size: NA; j_call: TRBJ1-6; v_call: TRBV4-1
cdr3_nt: TGTGCCAGCACCCGAATCCTAGATGTGGTCACCGGGGAGCTGTTTTTT; cdr3_aa: CASTRILDVVTGELFF; d_call: NA; clone_size: NA; j_call: TRBJ2-2; v_call: TRBV27